This T cell receptor (beta chain) was retrieved from a study of blood T cell repertoires in COVID-19. Authors' analysis steps: Counts of nucleated cells, estimated from reference gene primer amplification, were obtained. The method was immunoSEQ multiplex PCR; TCRdb's version includes in-frame clones alone and lacks a portion of them. The DNA gave D and trimming, while V, J and clone size come from that table. The data show under 200,000 clones, approximately 86% seen once. For recovered donors of Cohort 3, there were two negative PCRs, clearance, or symptom resolution. The V and J ends lost 7 bases and 2 bases respectively, with 20 bases between them. The CDR3 contains 16 residues. Germline lookup yields CDR1 SGHVS and CDR2 FQNEAQ.

Sequencing was carried out using PBMCs or T cells enriched from blood (not recorded which). This chain links TRBV7-8 with TRBJ2-5; a weak D match, TRBD1 (8 bases). This TCR came from a man aged 55-75 years who had recovered from COVID-19. CDR3 nucleotides: TGTGCCAGCAACCCCCAGGGGGCGGGGGAGCAAGAGACCCAGTACTTC. It encodes CASNPQGAGEQETQYF.